Listed here are 21 T cell receptor beta chains from one sample, sequenced in a study of identifying expanded T cells in peripheral blood. Profiling relied on immunoSEQ multiplex PCR, and the TCRdb table lists in-frame clones only, not all of them. The table includes 84,000 or so clones, 70% to 90% detected once. The sample comprised blood. All receptors derive from a person between 18 and 75 years old in good health.

V is TRBV2 and J is TRBJ2-5; 10 bases match TRBD2. Germline lookup yields CDR1 SNHLY and CDR2 FYNNEI. The CDR3 length is 13 residues. J lost 7 bases, V lost 5 bases, and 4 bases had no gene match. CDR3 nucleotide sequence: TGTGCCAGCAGTAGCGGGGGGGCCGGGACCCAGTACTTC. This encodes CASSSGGAGTQYF.

The rearrangement links TRBV7-2 to TRBJ1-2, with D maybe TRBD1 (6 bases). CDR1 and CDR2 from the germline V gene are SGHTA and FQGNSA. The germline V and J ends were trimmed by 5 bases and 4 bases, with 17 bases remaining between them. The CDR3 consists of 15 residues. This CDR3 is CASSPRDTASYGYTF. The CDR3 bases are TGTGCCAGCAGCCCTAGGGACACTGCCTCCTATGGCTACACCTTC.

V and J are TRBV19 and TRBJ1-3, with a weak D call TRBD1 (5 bases). The CDR3 length is 14 residues. Germline assignment: CDR1 LNHDA and CDR2 SQIVND (reference sequence). Deletions cut 8 bases from V and 7 bases from J, with 18 bases between. DNA of the CDR3: TGTGCCAGTTCCCGATCCCCGGGGCGGAACACCATATATTTT. Protein product: CASSRSPGRNTIYF.

The chain uses TRBV5-1 and TRBJ1-3; the D gene is possibly TRBD1 (6 bases). Germline V lookup: CDR1 SGHRS, CDR2 YFSETQ. CDR3 length: 13 amino acids. Trimming stripped 4 bases from V and 4 bases from J, with 9 bases between. CDR3 bases: TGCGCCAGCAGCGGGACACAAGGAAACACCATATATTTT. This sequence encodes CASSGTQGNTIYF. Based on the CDR3 plus reference TRBV5-1 and TRBJ1-3, the full variable domain is KAGVTQTPRYLIKTRGQQVTLSCSPISGHRSVSWYQQTPGQGLQFLFEYFSETQRNKGNFPGRFSGRQFSNSRSEMNVSTLELGDSALYLCASSGTQGNTIYFGEGSWLTVV.

The chain is built from TRBV6-4 and TRBJ2-3, with D perhaps being TRBD1 or TRBD2 (6 bases each). Trimming left V 0 bases short and J 3 bases short, with 13 bases between. This CDR3 comprises 16 residues. Germline V gene data show CDR1 as MRHNA and CDR2 as SNTAGT. The CDR3 region is CASSDSTGAGTDTQYF. In DNA form, the CDR3 reads TGTGCCAGCAGTGACTCGACGGGGGCTGGGACAGATACGCAGTATTTT.

The gene calls are TRBV30 and TRBJ2-6, with a tentative D call TRBD1 (5 bases). Deletions cut 3 bases from V and 4 bases from J, with 7 bases between. From germline, CDR1 is GTSNPN and CDR2 SVGIG (reference sequence). CDR3 length equals 13 residues. This CDR3 is CAWRGPGANVLTF. The CDR3 DNA follows: TGTGCCTGGAGGGGGCCCGGGGCCAACGTCCTGACTTTC.

This clone was seen a few times. The genes are TRBV18 and TRBJ2-3; the D is unclear. CDR1 is KGHSH and CDR2 is LQKENI in the germline V gene. Deletions cut 2 bases from V and 2 bases from J, with 11 bases between. This CDR3 is built from 15 residues. CDR3 protein: CASSPDGSVTDTQYF. The CDR3 DNA is TGTGCCAGCTCACCAGACGGTTCTGTCACAGATACGCAGTATTTT.

A few counts support this clone. CDR3 residues: CASSLDPSGVYGYTF. CDR3 sequence (DNA): TGCGCCAGCAGCTTGGATCCTTCAGGGGTCTATGGCTACACCTTC. This chain uses TRBV5-1 with TRBJ1-2; the D gene is possibly TRBD1 (6 bases). CDR3 length: 15 amino acids. Trimming removed 0 bases at V and 4 bases at J, with 13 bases between. Germline CDR1 and CDR2: SGHRS and YFSETQ.

DNA for the CDR3: TGCGCCAGCAGTCCGTTCGCAGGACAGCTTGACACTGAAGCTTTCTTT. It is translated as CASSPFAGQLDTEAFF. This sequence joins TRBV5-1 and TRBJ1-1; a weak D match, TRBD1 (6 bases). The CDR3 has 16 amino acids. In germline, CDR1 is SGHRS, CDR2 YFSETQ. Trimming shortened V by 5 bases and J by 3 bases, and 20 bases separated the two germline ends.

A single count supports this clone. The rearrangement joins TRBV7-8 to TRBJ2-1, with D tentatively TRBD2 (5 bases). This CDR3 spans 16 amino acids. Trimming pared 10 bases from V and 0 bases from J, leaving 19 bases between. Germline lookup yields CDR1 SGHVS and CDR2 FQNEAQ. The CDR3 loop reads CAISRGGLSSYNEQFF. DNA of the CDR3: TGTGCCATCTCACGGGGTGGACTGAGCTCCTACAATGAGCAGTTCTTC.

The chain recombines TRBV11-2 with TRBJ2-1; TRBD2 matches 7 bases. Unmatched junction bases numbered 4, after V lost 5 bases and J lost 0 bases. CDR1 and CDR2 (germline): SGHAT, FQNNGV. The CDR3 consists of 15 residues. CDR3 in DNA: TGTGCCAGCAGCGGAGTAGCGGGCTCCTACAATGAGCAGTTCTTC. It translates to CASSGVAGSYNEQFF.

The chain joins TRBV20-1 to TRBJ2-7; unclear D gene. The V end was cut by 3 bases, the J end by 8 bases, with 11 bases between. Germline V gene sequence: CDR1 DFQATT, CDR2 SNEGSKA (reference sequence). This CDR3 spans 11 amino acids. The CDR3 DNA sequence: TGCAGTGCTAGGGAGAACAGCCAGCAGTACTTC. Amino acid sequence: CSARENSQQYF.

The chain uses TRBV13 and TRBJ2-5; 8 positions match TRBD2. Germline V gene data show CDR1 as PRHDT and CDR2 as FYEKMQ (reference sequence). The CDR3 is 17 amino acids. J gave up 1 base and V 5 bases, and 12 bases lay outside the gene matches. CDR3 protein: CASSPRGAGASQETQYF. The CDR3 nucleotides read TGTGCCAGCAGCCCGCGAGGAGCGGGGGCCTCCCAAGAGACCCAGTACTTC.

The genes are TRBV5-1 and TRBJ2-5, with 8 bases identical to TRBD2. The CDR3 has 15 residues. CDR1 and CDR2 from the germline V gene are SGHRS and YFSETQ. Losses at the gene ends were 3 bases for V and 4 bases for J; bases not matched to a gene: 8. DNA for the CDR3: TGCGCCAGCAGCTCACGCCCGGCGGGGGGAGAGACCCAGTACTTC. Its translation: CASSSRPAGGETQYF. Using reference TRBV5-1 and TRBJ2-5 for the parts outside the CDR3, the full variable domain is KAGVTQTPRYLIKTRGQQVTLSCSPISGHRSVSWYQQTPGQGLQFLFEYFSETQRNKGNFPGRFSGRQFSNSRSEMNVSTLELGDSALYLCASSSRPAGGETQYFGPGTRLLVL.

The chain employs TRBV6-5 and TRBJ2-7, with 8 bases fitting TRBD2. This CDR3 is built from 13 residues. In germline, CDR1 is MNHEY, CDR2 SVGAGI. V gave up 8 bases and J gave up 3 bases; unmatched junction bases: 6. Here the CDR3 DNA reads TGTGCCAGCGGGATGGGACTAGGCTACGAGCAGTACTTC. Its protein product is CASGMGLGYEQYF.

The rearrangement joins TRBV5-1 to TRBJ2-1; 7 bases match TRBD2. This CDR3 contains 12 residues. The V and J ends lost 5 bases and 7 bases, in that order; junction bases with no gene match: 3. Germline assignment: CDR1 SGHRS and CDR2 YFSETQ. DNA of the CDR3: TGCGCCAGCAGGGGGGAGGGAAATGAGCAGTTCTTC. Residues: CASRGEGNEQFF.

The gene calls are TRBV19 and TRBJ2-7, with D maybe TRBD2 (5 bases). The CDR3 contains 15 residues. V lost 4 bases to trimming and J lost 3 bases, with 16 bases between them. Per germline, CDR1 LNHDA and CDR2 SQIVND (reference sequence). The CDR3 DNA follows: TGTGCCAGTAGTACCAAAGGCGGGCAGAGCTACGAGCAGTACTTC. This encodes CASSTKGGQSYEQYF.

The chain uses TRBV9 and TRBJ2-1, with 10 bases that match TRBD1. Germline trimming cut 3 bases from V and 3 bases from J; bases unmatched to any gene: 3. Germline V CDR1 and CDR2: SGDLS, YYNGEE. CDR3 length equals 15 residues. CDR3 nucleotide sequence: TGTGCCAGCAGCGCGGACAGGGGGGTCTACAATGAGCAGTTCTTC. Its protein product is CASSADRGVYNEQFF.

The V gene is TRBV30, the J gene TRBJ2-3; maybe TRBD2 (5 bases). Deletions cut 1 base from V and 6 bases from J, with 17 bases between. Germline CDR1 reads GTSNPN; CDR2 reads SVGIG (reference sequence). This CDR3 spans 15 amino acids. CDR3 region: CAWSDLASPRDTQYF. The CDR3, as DNA: TGTGCCTGGAGTGACTTGGCTAGCCCACGGGATACGCAGTATTTT.

CDR3 in amino acids: CASSYQGASPNEKLFF. CDR3 DNA: TGTGCCAGCAGTTATCAGGGGGCATCGCCTAATGAAAAACTGTTTTTT. The genes are TRBV2 and TRBJ1-4; TRBD1 matches at 8 bases. This CDR3 is 16 amino acids long. Germline V gene lookup returns CDR1 SNHLY and CDR2 FYNNEI. V lost 5 bases to trimming and J lost 3 bases; unmatched junction nucleotides: 8.

DNA of the CDR3: TGTGCCAGCAGCTTCGCAGGGTTTCACTATGGCTACACCTTC. Translation gives CASSFAGFHYGYTF. The gene calls are TRBV11-2 and TRBJ1-2, with D possibly matching TRBD1 (5 bases). This CDR3 region has 14 residues. Per germline, CDR1 SGHAT and CDR2 FQNNGV. The V end lost 3 bases, the J end lost 3 bases, and 11 bases lay between the germline ends.